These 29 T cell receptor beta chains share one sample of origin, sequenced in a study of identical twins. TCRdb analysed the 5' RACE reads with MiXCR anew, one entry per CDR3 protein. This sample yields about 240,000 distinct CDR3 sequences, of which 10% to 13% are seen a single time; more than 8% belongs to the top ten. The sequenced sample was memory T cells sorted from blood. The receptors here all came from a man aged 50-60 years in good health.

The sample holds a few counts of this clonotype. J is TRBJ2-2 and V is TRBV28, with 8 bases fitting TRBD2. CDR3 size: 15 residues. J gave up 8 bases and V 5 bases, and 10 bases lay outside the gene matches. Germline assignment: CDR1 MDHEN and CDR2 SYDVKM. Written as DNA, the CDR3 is TGTGCCAGCAGTCGGACTAGCAGGAGAGGGGGGGAGCTGTTTTTT. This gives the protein CASSRTSRRGGELFF. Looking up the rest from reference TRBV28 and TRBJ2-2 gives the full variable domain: DVKVTQSSRYLVKRTGEKVFLECVQDMDHENMFWYRQDPGLGLRLIYFSYDVKMKEKGDIPEGYSVSREKKERFSLILESASTNQTSMYLCASSRTSRRGGELFFGEGSRLTVL.

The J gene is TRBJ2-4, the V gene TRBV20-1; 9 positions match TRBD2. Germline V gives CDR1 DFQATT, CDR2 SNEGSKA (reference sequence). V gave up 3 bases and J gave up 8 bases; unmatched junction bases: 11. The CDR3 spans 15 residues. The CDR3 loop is CSASKASGERDIQYF. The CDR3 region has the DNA TGCAGTGCTAGTAAGGCTAGCGGGGAAAGGGACATTCAGTACTTC.

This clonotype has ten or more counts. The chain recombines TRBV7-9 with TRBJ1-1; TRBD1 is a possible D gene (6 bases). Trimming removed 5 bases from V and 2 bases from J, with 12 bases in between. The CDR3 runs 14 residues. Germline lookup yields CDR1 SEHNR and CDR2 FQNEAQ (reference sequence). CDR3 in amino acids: CASSAGTSNTEAFF. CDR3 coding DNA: TGTGCCAGCAGCGCCGGGACAAGTAACACTGAAGCTTTCTTT.

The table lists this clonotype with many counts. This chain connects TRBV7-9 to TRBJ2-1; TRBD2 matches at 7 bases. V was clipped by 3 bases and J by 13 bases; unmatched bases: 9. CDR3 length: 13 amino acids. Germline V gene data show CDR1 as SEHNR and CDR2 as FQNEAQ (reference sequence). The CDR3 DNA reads TGTGCCAGCAGCTTGGAGGGAGGGCTTGCACAGTTCTTC. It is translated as CASSLEGGLAQFF.

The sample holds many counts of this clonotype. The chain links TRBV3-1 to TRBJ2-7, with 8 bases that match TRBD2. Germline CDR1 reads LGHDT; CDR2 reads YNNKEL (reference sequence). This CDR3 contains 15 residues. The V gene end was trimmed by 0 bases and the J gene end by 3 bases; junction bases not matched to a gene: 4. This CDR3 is CASSQDVLAGYEQYF. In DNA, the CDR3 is TGTGCCAGCAGCCAAGATGTTCTAGCGGGCTACGAGCAGTACTTC.

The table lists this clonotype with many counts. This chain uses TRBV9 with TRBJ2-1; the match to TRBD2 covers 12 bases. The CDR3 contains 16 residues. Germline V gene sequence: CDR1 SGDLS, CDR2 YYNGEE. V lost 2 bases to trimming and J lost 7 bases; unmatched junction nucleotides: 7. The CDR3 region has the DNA TGTGCCAGCAGCGTCCAGCCCGGACTAGCGGGAAATGAGCAGTTCTTC. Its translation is CASSVQPGLAGNEQFF.

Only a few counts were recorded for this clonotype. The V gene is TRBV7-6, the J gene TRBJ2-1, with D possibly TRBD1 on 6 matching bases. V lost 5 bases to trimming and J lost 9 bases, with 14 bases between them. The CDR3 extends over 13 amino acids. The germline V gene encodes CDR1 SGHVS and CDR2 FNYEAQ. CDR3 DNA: TGTGCCAGCAGCGTAGGGGGATCAGGTGAGCAGTTCTTC. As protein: CASSVGGSGEQFF.

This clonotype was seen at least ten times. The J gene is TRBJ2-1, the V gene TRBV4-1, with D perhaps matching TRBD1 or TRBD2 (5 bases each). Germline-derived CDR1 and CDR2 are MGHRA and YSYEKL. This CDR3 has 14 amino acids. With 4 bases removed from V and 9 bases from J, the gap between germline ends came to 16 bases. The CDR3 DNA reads TGCGCCAGCAGCCTCCCTGAAAGTGGGGGTGAGCAGTTCTTC. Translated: CASSLPESGGEQFF.

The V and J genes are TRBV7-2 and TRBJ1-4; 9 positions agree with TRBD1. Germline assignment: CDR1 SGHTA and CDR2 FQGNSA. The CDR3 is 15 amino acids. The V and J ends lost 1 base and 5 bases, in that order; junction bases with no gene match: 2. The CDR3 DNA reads TGTGCCAGCAGCTTAGGGGACAGGGCCAATGAAAAACTGTTTTTT. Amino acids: CASSLGDRANEKLFF.

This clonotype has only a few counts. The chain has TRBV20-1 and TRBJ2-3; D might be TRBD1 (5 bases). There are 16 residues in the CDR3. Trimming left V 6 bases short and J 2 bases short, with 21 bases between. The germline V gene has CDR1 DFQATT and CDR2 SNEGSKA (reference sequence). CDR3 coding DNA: TGCAGTGCCCAAAGCCAGTTTCAGGGATTCACAGATACGCAGTATTTT. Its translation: CSAQSQFQGFTDTQYF.

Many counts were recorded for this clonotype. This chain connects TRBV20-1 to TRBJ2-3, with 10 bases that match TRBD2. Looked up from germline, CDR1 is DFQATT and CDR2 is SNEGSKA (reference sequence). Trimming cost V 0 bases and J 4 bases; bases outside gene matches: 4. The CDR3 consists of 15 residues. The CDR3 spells CSARDPAGGADTQYF. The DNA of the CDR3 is TGCAGTGCTAGAGATCCAGCGGGAGGGGCAGATACGCAGTATTTT.

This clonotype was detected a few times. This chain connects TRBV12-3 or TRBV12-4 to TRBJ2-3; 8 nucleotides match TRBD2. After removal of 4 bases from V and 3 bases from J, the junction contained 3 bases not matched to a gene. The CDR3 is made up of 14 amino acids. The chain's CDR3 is CASSSGTSTDTQYF. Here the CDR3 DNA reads TGTGCCAGCAGTTCCGGGACTAGTACAGATACGCAGTATTTT.

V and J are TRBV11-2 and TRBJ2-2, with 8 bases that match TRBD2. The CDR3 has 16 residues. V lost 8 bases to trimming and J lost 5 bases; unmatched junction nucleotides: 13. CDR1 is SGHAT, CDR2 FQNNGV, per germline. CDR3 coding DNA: TGTGCCAGCTTCCGGGGGGGTGGGCGACTTACCGGGGAGCTGTTTTTT. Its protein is CASFRGGGRLTGELFF.

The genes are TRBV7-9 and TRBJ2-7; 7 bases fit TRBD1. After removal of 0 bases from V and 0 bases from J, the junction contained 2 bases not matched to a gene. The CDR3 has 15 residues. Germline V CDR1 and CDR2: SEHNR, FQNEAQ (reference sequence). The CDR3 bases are TGTGCCAGCAGCTTAGCAGGGGGCTTCTCCTACGAGCAGTACTTC. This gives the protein CASSLAGGFSYEQYF.

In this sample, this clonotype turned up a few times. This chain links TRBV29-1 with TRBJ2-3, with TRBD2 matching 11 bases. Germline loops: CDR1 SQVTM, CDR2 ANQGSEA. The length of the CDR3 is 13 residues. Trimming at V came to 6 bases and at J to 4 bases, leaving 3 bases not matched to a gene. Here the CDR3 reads CSVTGLAADTQYF. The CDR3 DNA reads TGCAGCGTCACGGGACTAGCGGCAGATACGCAGTATTTT.

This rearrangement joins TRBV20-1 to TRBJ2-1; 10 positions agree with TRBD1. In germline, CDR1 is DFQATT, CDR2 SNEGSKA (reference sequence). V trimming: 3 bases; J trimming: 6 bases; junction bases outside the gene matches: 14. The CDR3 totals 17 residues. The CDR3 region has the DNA TGCAGTGCTAGTCACAAAGACAGGGGGCGGTATGGCAATGAGCAGTTCTTC. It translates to CSASHKDRGRYGNEQFF.

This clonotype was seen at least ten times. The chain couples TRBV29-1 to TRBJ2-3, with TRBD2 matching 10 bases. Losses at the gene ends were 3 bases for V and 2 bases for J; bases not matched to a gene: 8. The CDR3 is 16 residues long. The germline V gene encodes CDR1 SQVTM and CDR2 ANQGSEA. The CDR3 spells CSVDGTSGAHTDTQYF. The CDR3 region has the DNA TGCAGCGTTGATGGTACTAGCGGGGCACACACAGATACGCAGTATTTT.

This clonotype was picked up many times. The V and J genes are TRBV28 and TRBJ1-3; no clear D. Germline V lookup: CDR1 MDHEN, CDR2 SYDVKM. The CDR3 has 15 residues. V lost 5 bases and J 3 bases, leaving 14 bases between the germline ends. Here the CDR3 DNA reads TGTGCCAGCAGTCCACCCCGGGTGGGTGGAAACACCATATATTTT. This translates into CASSPPRVGGNTIYF.

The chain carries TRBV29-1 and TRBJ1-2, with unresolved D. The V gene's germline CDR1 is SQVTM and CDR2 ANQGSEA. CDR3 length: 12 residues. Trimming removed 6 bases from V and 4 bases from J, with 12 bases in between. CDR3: CSVSAGSYGYTF. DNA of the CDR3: TGCAGCGTCTCAGCGGGGTCCTATGGCTACACCTTC.

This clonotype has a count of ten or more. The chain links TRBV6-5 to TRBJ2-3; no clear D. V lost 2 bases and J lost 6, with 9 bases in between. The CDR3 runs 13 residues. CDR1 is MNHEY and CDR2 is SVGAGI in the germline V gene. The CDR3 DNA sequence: TGTGCCAGCAGTTACACGCCCCGGGATACGCAGTATTTT. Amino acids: CASSYTPRDTQYF.

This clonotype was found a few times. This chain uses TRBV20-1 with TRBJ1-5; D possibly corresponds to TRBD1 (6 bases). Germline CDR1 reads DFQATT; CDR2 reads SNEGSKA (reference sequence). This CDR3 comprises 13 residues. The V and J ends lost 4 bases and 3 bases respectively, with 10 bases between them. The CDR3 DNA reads TGCAGTGCTAAGGACAGCTTCAATCAGCCCCAGCATTTT. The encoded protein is CSAKDSFNQPQHF.

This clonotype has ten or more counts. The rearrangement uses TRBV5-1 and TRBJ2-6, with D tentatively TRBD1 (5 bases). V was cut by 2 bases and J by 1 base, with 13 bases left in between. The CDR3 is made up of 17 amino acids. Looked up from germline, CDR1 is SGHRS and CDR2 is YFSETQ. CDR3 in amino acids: CASSLTLTGSGANVLTF. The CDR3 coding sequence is TGCGCCAGCAGCTTAACCCTAACAGGATCTGGGGCCAACGTCCTGACTTTC.

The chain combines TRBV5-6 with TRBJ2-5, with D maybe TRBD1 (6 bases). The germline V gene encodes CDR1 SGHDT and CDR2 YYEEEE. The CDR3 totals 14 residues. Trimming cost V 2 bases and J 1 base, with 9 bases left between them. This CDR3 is CASSLQGFQETQYF. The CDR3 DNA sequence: TGTGCCAGCAGCTTACAGGGATTCCAAGAGACCCAGTACTTC.

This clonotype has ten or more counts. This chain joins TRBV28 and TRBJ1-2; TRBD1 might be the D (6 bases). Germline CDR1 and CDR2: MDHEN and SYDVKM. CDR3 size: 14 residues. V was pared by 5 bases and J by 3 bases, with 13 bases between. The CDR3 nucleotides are TGTGCCAGCAGTCCCTTGGGGACATACTATGGCTACACCTTC. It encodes CASSPLGTYYGYTF.

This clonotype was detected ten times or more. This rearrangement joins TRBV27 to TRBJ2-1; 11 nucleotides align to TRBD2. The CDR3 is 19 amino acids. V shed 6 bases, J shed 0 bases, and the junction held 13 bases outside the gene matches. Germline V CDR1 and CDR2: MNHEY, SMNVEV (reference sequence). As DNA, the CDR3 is TGTGCCAGCAGCCGACTAGCGGGATATAAATTCAGCTCCTACAATGAGCAGTTCTTC. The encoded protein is CASSRLAGYKFSSYNEQFF.

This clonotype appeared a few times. CDR3 bases: TGTGCTAGCGCCCCTAGCGGGAGGTTCGGAAATGAGCAGTTCTTC. Its translation is CASAPSGRFGNEQFF. V is TRBV7-9 and J is TRBJ2-1; TRBD2 matches at 11 bases. The length of the CDR3 is 15 residues. The germline CDR1 and CDR2 sequences are SEHNR and FQNEAQ (reference sequence). Full variable domain (rest looked up from reference TRBV7-9 and TRBJ2-1): DTGVSQNPRHKITKRGQNVTFRCDPISEHNRLYWYRQTLGQGPEFLTYFQNEAQLEKSRLLSDRFSAERPKGSFSTLEIQRTEQGDSAMYLCASAPSGRFGNEQFFGPGTRLTVL.

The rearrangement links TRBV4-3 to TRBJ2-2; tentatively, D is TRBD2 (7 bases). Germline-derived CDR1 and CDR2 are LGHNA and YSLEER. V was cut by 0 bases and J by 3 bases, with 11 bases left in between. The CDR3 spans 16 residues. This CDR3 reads CASSQDWGGHTGELFF. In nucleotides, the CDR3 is TGCGCCAGCAGCCAAGATTGGGGGGGGCACACCGGGGAGCTGTTTTTT.

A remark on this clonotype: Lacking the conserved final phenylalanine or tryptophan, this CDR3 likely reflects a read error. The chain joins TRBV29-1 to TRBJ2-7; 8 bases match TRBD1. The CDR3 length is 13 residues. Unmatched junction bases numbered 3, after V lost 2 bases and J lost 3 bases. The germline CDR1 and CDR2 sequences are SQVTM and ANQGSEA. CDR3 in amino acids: CSVEKDRGYEQYL. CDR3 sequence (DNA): TGCAGCGTTGAAAAAGACAGGGGCTACGAGCAGTACCTC.

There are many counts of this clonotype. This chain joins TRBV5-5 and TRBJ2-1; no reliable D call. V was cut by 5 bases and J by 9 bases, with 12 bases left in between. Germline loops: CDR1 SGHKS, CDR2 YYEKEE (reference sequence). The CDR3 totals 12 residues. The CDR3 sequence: CASRHRVGEQFF. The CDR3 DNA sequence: TGTGCCAGCAGACACCGTGTGGGTGAGCAGTTCTTC. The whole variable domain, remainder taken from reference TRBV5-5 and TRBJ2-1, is DAGVTQSPTHLIKTRGQQVTLRCSPISGHKSVSWYQQVLGQGPQFIFQYYEKEERGRGNFPDRFSARQFPNYSSELNVNALLLGDSALYLCASRHRVGEQFFGPGTRLTVL.